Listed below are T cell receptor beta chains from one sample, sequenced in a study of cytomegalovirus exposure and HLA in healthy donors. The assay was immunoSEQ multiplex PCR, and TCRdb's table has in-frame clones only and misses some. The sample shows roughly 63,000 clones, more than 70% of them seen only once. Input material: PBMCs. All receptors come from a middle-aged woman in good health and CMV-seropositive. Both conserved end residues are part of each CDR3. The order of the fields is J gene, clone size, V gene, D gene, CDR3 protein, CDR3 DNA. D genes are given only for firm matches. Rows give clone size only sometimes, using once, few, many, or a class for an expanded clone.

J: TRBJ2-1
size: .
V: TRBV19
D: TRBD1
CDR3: CASSPAMGQGASNEQFF
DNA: TGTGCCAGTAGTCCTGCCATGGGACAGGGGGCATCAAATGAGCAGTTCTTC

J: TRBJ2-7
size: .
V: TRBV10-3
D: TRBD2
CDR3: CAIGSGGATYEQYF
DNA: TGTGCCATCGGTAGCGGGGGGGCAACCTACGAGCAGTACTTC

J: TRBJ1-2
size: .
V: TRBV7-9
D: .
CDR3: CASSLGQGSYGYTF
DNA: TGTGCCAGCAGCCTGGGGCAGGGGAGTTATGGCTACACCTTC

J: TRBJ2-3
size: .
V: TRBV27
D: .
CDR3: CASSLSGAGAFPTDTQYF
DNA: TGTGCCAGCAGTTTATCTGGGGCGGGGGCCTTCCCTACAGATACGCAGTATTTT

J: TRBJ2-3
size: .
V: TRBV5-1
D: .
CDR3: CASSRNFQGLGTDTQYF
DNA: TGCGCCAGCAGCCGGAATTTCCAGGGGCTTGGTACAGATACGCAGTATTTT

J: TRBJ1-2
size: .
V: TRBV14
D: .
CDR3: CASRLHGPYTANYGYTF
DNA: TGTGCCAGCAGATTACATGGGCCTTACACAGCTAACTATGGCTACACCTTC

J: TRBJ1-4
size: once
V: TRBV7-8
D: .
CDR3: CASSSPGGPEKLFF
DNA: TGTGCCAGCAGCTCGCCCGGGGGACCTGAAAAACTGTTTTTT

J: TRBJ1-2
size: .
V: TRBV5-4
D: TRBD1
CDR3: CASSFLSTGGYGYTF
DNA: TGTGCCAGCAGCTTTCTTTCGACAGGGGGCTATGGCTACACCTTC

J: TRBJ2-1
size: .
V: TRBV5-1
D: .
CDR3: CASISQGGSYNEQFF
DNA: TGCGCCAGCATCTCCCAAGGGGGTTCCTACAATGAGCAGTTCTTC

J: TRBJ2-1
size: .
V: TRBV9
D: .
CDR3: CASSFATDNEQFF
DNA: TGTGCCAGCAGCTTCGCGACTGACAATGAGCAGTTCTTC

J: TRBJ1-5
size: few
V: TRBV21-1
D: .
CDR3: CASNPRGGGRGSNQPQHF
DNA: TGTGCCAGCAACCCTAGGGGTGGGGGCAGGGGTAGCAATCAGCCCCAGCATTTT

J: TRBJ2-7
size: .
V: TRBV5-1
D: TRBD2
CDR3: CASTPDSGGRYEQYF
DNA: TGCGCCAGCACCCCGGATAGCGGGGGGAGGTACGAGCAGTACTTC

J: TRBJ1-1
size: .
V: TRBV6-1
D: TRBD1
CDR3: CASSGTGFTEAFF
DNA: TGTGCCAGCAGTGGGACAGGGTTCACTGAAGCTTTCTTT

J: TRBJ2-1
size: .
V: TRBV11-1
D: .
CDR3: CASSAVRGNEQFF
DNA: TGTGCCAGCAGCGCCGTTCGGGGCAATGAGCAGTTCTTC

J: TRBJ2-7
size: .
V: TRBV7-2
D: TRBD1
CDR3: CASSLGRSQGAYEQYF
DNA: TGTGCCAGCAGCTTAGGACGGTCCCAGGGGGCCTACGAGCAGTACTTC

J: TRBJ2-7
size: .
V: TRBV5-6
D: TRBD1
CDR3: CASGRDRVDFEQYF
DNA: TGTGCCAGCGGGAGGGACAGGGTAGATTTCGAGCAGTACTTC

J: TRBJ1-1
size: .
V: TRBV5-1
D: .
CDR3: CASSPSGGNTEAFF
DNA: TGCGCCAGCAGCCCAAGTGGAGGAAACACTGAAGCTTTCTTT

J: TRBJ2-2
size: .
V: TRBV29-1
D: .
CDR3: CSSEVRGPPLELFF
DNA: TGCAGCTCTGAGGTCAGAGGGCCGCCCCTGGAGCTGTTTTTT

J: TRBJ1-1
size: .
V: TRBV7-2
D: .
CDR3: CASSFGRGNTEAFF
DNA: TGTGCCAGCAGCTTCGGACGGGGGAACACTGAAGCTTTCTTT

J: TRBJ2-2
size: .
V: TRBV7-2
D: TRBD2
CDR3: CASSLGGGAHGELFF
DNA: TGTGCCAGCAGCTTAGGCGGGGGGGCCCACGGGGAGCTGTTTTTT

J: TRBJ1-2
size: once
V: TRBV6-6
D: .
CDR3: CASSYAGYGYTF
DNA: TGTGCCAGCAGTTATGCGGGTTATGGCTACACCTTC

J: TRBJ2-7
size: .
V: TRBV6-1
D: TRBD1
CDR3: CASSEATGGSYGQYF
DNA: TGTGCCAGCAGTGAAGCGACAGGGGGCTCCTACGGGCAGTACTTC

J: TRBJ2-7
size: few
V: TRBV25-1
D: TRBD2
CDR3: CASTFNNGGGGSYEQYF
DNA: TGTGCCAGCACCTTTAATAATGGCGGGGGGGGGTCCTACGAGCAGTACTTC

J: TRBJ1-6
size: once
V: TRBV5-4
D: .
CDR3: CASSLGGMAYNSPLHF
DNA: TGTGCCAGCAGCTTGGGAGGGATGGCCTATAATTCACCCCTCCACTTT

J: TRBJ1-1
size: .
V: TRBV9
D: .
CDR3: CASSVRDQGYMNTEAFF
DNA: TGTGCCAGCAGCGTCCGAGACCAGGGGTATATGAACACTGAAGCTTTCTTT

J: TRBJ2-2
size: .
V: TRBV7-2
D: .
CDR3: CASRPDRWAGELFF
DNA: TGTGCCAGCAGGCCTGACAGGTGGGCCGGGGAGCTGTTTTTT

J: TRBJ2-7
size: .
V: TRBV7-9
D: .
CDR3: CASSSSGAESYEQYF
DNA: TGTGCCAGCAGCTCATCCGGAGCAGAGTCCTACGAGCAGTACTTC

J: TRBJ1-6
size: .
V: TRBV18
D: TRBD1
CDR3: CASSPPVVGGSISNSPLHF
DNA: TGTGCCAGCTCACCACCGGTGGTAGGGGGCAGCATATCTAATTCACCCCTCCACTTT

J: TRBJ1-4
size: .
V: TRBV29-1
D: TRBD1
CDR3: CSVFTGGTNEKLFF
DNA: TGCAGCGTATTCACAGGGGGGACTAATGAAAAACTGTTTTTT

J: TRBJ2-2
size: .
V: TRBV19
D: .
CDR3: CASKQDTGELFF
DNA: TGTGCCAGTAAGCAGGACACCGGGGAGCTGTTTTTT

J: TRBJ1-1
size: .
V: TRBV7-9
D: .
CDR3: CASSLSGGGSGNTEAFF
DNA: TGTGCCAGCAGCTTATCCGGGGGTGGTTCCGGGAACACTGAAGCTTTCTTT

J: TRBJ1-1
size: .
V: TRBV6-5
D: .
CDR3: CASSQSRTVHEAFF
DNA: TGTGCCAGCAGCCAGTCTCGGACAGTCCATGAAGCTTTCTTT

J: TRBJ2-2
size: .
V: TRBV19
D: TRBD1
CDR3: CASSPPGTGTGELFF
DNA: TGTGCCAGTAGTCCCCCGGGGACAGGGACCGGGGAGCTGTTTTTT

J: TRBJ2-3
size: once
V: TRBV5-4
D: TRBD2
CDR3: CASSAASGGTSTDTQYF
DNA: TGTGCCAGCAGCGCCGCTAGCGGGGGGACCAGCACAGATACGCAGTATTTT

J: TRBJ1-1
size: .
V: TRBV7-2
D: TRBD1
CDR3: CASSSTGGPDTEAFF
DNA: TGTGCCAGCAGCTCTACAGGGGGTCCGGACACTGAAGCTTTCTTT

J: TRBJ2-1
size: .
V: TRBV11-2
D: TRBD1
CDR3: CASSLVDRLDNEQFF
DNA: TGTGCCAGCAGCTTAGTGGACAGGCTAGACAATGAGCAGTTCTTC

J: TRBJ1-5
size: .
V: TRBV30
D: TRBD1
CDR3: CAWSTRTGAPNGAQHF
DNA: TGTGCCTGGAGTACACGAACAGGGGCCCCGAATGGCGCCCAGCATTTT

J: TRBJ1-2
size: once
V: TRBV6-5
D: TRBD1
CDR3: CASSLTGDYGYTF
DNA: TGTGCCAGCAGCCTGACAGGGGACTATGGCTACACCTTC

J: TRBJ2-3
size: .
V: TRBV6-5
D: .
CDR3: CASSYGPSATDTQYF
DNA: TGTGCCAGCAGTTACGGCCCTAGCGCCACAGATACGCAGTATTTT

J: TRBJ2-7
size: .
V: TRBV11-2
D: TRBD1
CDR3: CASSLGTGLSYEQYF
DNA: TGTGCCAGCAGCTTGGGGACAGGTCTTTCCTACGAGCAGTACTTC

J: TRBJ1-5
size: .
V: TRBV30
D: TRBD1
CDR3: CAYSTGGLNQPQHF
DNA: TGTGCCTATTCGACAGGGGGCCTTAATCAGCCCCAGCATTTT

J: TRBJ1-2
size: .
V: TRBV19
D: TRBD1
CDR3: CASTQPAGTGGQGYTF
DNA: TGTGCCAGTACCCAACCCGCGGGGACAGGGGGCCAAGGCTACACCTTC

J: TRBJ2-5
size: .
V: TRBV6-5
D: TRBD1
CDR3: CASSPRTGDGETQYF
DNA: TGTGCCAGCAGTCCCCGGACAGGGGACGGGGAGACCCAGTACTTC

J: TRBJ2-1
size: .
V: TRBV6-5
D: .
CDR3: CASSYGTSSDEQFF
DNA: TGTGCCAGCAGTTACGGAACTAGTAGTGATGAGCAGTTCTTC

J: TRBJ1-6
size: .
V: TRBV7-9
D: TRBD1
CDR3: CASGGQGINSPLHF
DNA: TGTGCCAGCGGGGGACAGGGGATTAATTCACCCCTCCACTTT

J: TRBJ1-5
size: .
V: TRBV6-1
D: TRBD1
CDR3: CASSDRQGVYNQPQHF
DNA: TGTGCCAGCAGTGATCGGCAGGGGGTATACAATCAGCCCCAGCATTTT

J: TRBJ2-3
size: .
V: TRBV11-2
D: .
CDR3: CASSSSVNTQYF
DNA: TGTGCCAGCAGCTCTAGCGTGAATACGCAGTATTTT

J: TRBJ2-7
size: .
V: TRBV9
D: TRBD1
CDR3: CASSIYGTGGREQYF
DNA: TGTGCCAGCAGCATATACGGGACAGGGGGTCGCGAGCAGTACTTC

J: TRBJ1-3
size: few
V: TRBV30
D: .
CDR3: CAWSGDSGNTIYF
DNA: TGTGCCTGGTCGGGGGACTCTGGAAACACCATATATTTT

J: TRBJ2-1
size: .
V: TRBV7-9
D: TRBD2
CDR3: CASSGVAGDRSDNEQFF
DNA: TGTGCCAGCAGCGGGGTAGCGGGGGACCGAAGCGACAATGAGCAGTTCTTC

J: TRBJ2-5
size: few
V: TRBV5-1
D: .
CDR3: CASSLGGKETQYF
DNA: TGCGCCAGCAGCTTGGGAGGGAAAGAGACCCAGTACTTC

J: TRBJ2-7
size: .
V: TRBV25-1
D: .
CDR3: CASRGTDLRQYF
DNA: TGTGCCAGCAGAGGGACTGACCTAAGACAGTACTTC

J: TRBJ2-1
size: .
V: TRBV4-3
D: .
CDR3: CASSQDRVSNEQFF
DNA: TGCGCCAGCAGCCAAGATCGAGTCTCCAATGAGCAGTTCTTC

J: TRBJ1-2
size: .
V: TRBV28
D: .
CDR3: CASRFMYGYTF
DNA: TGTGCCAGCCGTTTCATGTATGGCTACACCTTC

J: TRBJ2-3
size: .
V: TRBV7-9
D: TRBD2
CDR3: CASSLESGGQYF
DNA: TGTGCCAGCAGCTTAGAAAGCGGGGGGCAGTATTTT

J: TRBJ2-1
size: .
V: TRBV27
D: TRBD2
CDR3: CASSLGTSGGNEQFF
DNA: TGTGCCAGCAGTTTGGGGACTAGCGGGGGCAATGAGCAGTTCTTC

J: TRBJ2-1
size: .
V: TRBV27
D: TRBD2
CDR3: CASSSAGGSPNEQFF
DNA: TGTGCCAGCAGTTCCGCGGGGGGTTCCCCCAATGAGCAGTTCTTC

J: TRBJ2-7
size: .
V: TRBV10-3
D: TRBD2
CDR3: CAISVNRGSYEQYF
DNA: TGTGCCATCAGTGTGAACCGCGGGAGCTACGAGCAGTACTTC

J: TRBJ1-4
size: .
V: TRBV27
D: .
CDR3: CASSFRASFGGTNEKLFF
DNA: TGTGCCAGCAGTTTTAGGGCGTCTTTTGGGGGGACTAATGAAAAACTGTTTTTT

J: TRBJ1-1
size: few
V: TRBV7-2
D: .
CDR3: CASSGQSRGEAFF
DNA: TGTGCCAGCAGCGGACAGAGTAGGGGTGAAGCTTTCTTT